This T cell receptor beta chain was found in a study of cytomegalovirus exposure and HLA in healthy donors. V lost 0 bases and J 5 bases, leaving 13 bases between the germline ends. The CDR3 consists of 14 residues. Germline CDR1 reads SQVTM; CDR2 reads ANQGSEA. The PCR contained 60 Vbeta and 13 Jbeta primers. This table comes from immunoSEQ multiplex PCR, and its TCRdb copy is limited to in-frame clones, with some not included. The table includes 150,000 to 200,000 clones, roughly 85% detected once. Regarding this clone: Its antigen remains unknown.

Study observations and caveats: Several of the most significant clusters were apparently associated with common viral pathogens in a later analysis.

The chain combines TRBV29-1 with TRBJ2-5; weak D call: TRBD2 (6 bases). This sequence originates from a young man in good health and CMV-seropositive. What was sequenced was PBMCs. The CDR3 coding sequence is TGCAGCGTTGAAGATCTGGGGGGTCGGGAGACCCAGTACTTC. Translated: CSVEDLGGRETQYF. Supplemented by reference TRBV29-1 and TRBJ2-5, the full variable domain reads SAVISQKPSRDICQRGTSLTIQCQVDSQVTMMFWYRQQPGQSLTLIATANQGSEATYESGFVIDKFPISRPNLTFSTLTVSNMSPEDSSIYLCSVEDLGGRETQYFGPGTRLLVL.